This T cell receptor (beta chain) was identified during a study of T cell responses to AZD1222 COVID-19 vaccine. Whole-study results and caveats: CD4 TCRs covered the whole spike, strongest at regions 160-218 and 743-854. Following two doses of AZD1222, Spike-specific TCR breadth and depth rose. After the peak T cell response, and only then, were repertoires sampled.

A remark on this clone: Its antigen remains unknown.

Doses given second, at about 4 or about 12 weeks, were pooled. The assay was immunoSEQ multiplex PCR, and TCRdb's table has in-frame clones only and misses some. Of about 110,000 clones in the sample, about 90% were seen once. This CDR3 is 11 amino acids long. V lost 8 bases to trimming and J lost 4 bases, with 8 bases between them. Germline loops: CDR1 KGHSH, CDR2 LQKENI. This rearrangement joins TRBV18 to TRBJ1-1; D perhaps matches TRBD1 (5 bases). This TCR derives from an adult who received the AZD1222 COVID-19 vaccine. This specimen consisted of peripheral blood, obtained 28 days after the second AZD1222 dose. In DNA form, the CDR3 reads TGTGCCAGCCAGAGGGGCACTGAAGCTTTCTTT. Translation: CASQRGTEAFF. The full variable domain, with the rest looked up from reference TRBV18 and TRBJ1-1, is NAGVMQNPRHLVRRRGQEARLRCSPMKGHSHVYWYRQLPEEGLKFMVYLQKENIIDESGMPKERFSAEFPKEGPSILRIQQVVRGDSAAYFCASQRGTEAFFGQGTRLTVV.